The clone carrying this T cell receptor (beta chain) was found a few times. Its antigen is undetermined. The data stem from a study of blood T cells in healthy people across ages. Study conclusions and caveats: While age rose, TCR beta diversity per million T cells dropped in a roughly linear way.

Healthy Russian Caucasian donors spanned ages roughly 6 to 90 years. Every donor provided 9.5 to 10 milliliters of peripheral blood. CDR3 length equals 16 residues. Trimming left V 0 bases short and J 3 bases short, with 14 bases between. Germline values: CDR1 SGHTA, CDR2 FQGNSA. It was with a sample-barcoded 5' primer and a J-beta primer mix that a second PCR of roughly 6 to 12 cycles was run. TCRdb processed the 5' RACE reads anew with MiXCR; each CDR3 protein has one entry. The data show about 590,000 distinct CDR3 sequences, approximately 30% seen once. V usage is TRBV7-2 and J usage is TRBJ1-2; D is ambiguous. The TCR was taken from a woman aged 80 or over in good health. Input material: blood. Written as DNA, the CDR3 is TGTGCCAGCAGCTTAGCCACAGCAGACCCTGACTATGGCTACACCTTC. It yields the protein CASSLATADPDYGYTF.